The 9 T cell receptor beta chains in this list originate from one sample, sequenced in a study of blood T cell repertoires in COVID-19. Some clones are missing from TCRdb's copy, which holds only in-frame ones; the method was immunoSEQ multiplex PCR. This table holds some 450,000 clones, roughly 89% found once. Sequencing used peripheral blood. The receptor source for this set is a young man with COVID-19, enrolled during active disease.

Only one count was recorded for this clone. This chain joins TRBV6-2 or TRBV6-3 and TRBJ1-5; 7 bases line up with TRBD1. This CDR3 region has 15 residues. The germline V gene encodes CDR1 MNHEY and CDR2 SVGEGT. J gave up 7 bases and V 0 bases, and 6 bases lay outside the gene matches. The CDR3 region has the DNA TGTGCCAGCAGTTACTCTGCAGGGGGAGGACAGCCCCAGCATTTT. Its translation is CASSYSAGGGQPQHF.

The chain employs TRBV11-2 and TRBJ2-3, with 9 bases fitting TRBD2. V was clipped by 0 bases and J by 0 bases; unmatched bases: 4. The length of the CDR3 is 17 residues. Per the germline V gene, CDR1 is SGHAT and CDR2 is FQNNGV. CDR3 bases: TGTGCCAGCAGCTTAGACCCAGCGGGGGGTAGCACAGATACGCAGTATTTT. It translates to CASSLDPAGGSTDTQYF.

The chain joins TRBV6-5 to TRBJ2-7; D perhaps matches TRBD1 (6 bases). This CDR3 comprises 13 residues. Trimming removed 6 bases from V and 4 bases from J, with 13 bases in between. From germline, CDR1 is MNHEY and CDR2 SVGAGI. The CDR3 nucleotides are TGTGCCAGCAGCACGTCAGGGGTTTACGAGCAGTACTTC. This gives the protein CASSTSGVYEQYF.

This rearrangement joins TRBV18 to TRBJ1-2, with 11 bases identical to TRBD1. CDR1 and CDR2 (germline): KGHSH, LQKENI. The ends lost 6 bases at V and 4 bases at J; junction bases unmatched: 1. The CDR3 totals 13 residues. As DNA, the CDR3 is TGTGCCAGCTCCGGGACAGGGGGCTATGGCTACACCTTC. The encoded protein is CASSGTGGYGYTF. The full variable domain, with the rest looked up from reference TRBV18 and TRBJ1-2, is NAGVMQNPRHLVRRRGQEARLRCSPMKGHSHVYWYRQLPEEGLKFMVYLQKENIIDESGMPKERFSAEFPKEGPSILRIQQVVRGDSAAYFCASSGTGGYGYTFGSGTRLTVV.

This clone was seen a handful of times. The V call is TRBV7-8, the J call TRBJ1-1; D remains unclear. Trimming took off 1 base at V and 8 bases at J, with 8 bases between the two ends. Germline lookup yields CDR1 SGHVS and CDR2 FQNEAQ. This CDR3 is 12 amino acids long. The DNA of the CDR3 is TGTGCCAGCAGCTTAGGTCTCGGGGAAGCTTTCTTT. Protein product: CASSLGLGEAFF.

The chain uses TRBV7-6 and TRBJ2-2; no definite D call. The CDR3 runs to 16 residues. Trimming shortened V by 3 bases and J by 0 bases, and 11 bases separated the two germline ends. Germline CDR1 is SGHVS and CDR2 is FNYEAQ. Here the CDR3 DNA reads TGTGCCAGCAGCTTGACAAGGTCAGCGAACACCGGGGAGCTGTTTTTT. Its protein is CASSLTRSANTGELFF.

This clone showed up just once. This chain connects TRBV6-5 to TRBJ2-3; TRBD1 matches at 7 bases. J lost 3 bases, V lost 7 bases, and 10 bases had no gene match. CDR3 length equals 15 residues. CDR1 and CDR2 from the germline V gene are MNHEY and SVGAGI. The CDR3: CASNKRGGQTDTQYF. As DNA, the CDR3 is TGTGCCAGCAACAAAAGAGGGGGACAGACAGATACGCAGTATTTT.

This chain joins TRBV25-1 and TRBJ1-1; possible D gene TRBD1, 6 bases. From germline, CDR1 is MGHDK and CDR2 SYGVNS. The ends were cut back, 11 bases at V and 5 bases at J, with 18 bases in the middle. This CDR3 is 13 amino acids long. The CDR3 coding sequence is TGTGCCTGCGAGGGGCAGGGGCGGACTGAAGCTTTCTTT. It codes for CACEGQGRTEAFF.

The chain has TRBV30 and TRBJ2-1; 9 nucleotides line up with TRBD2. CDR1 is GTSNPN and CDR2 is SVGIG in the germline V gene (reference sequence). V lost 0 bases and J lost 5; bases outside the gene matches: 8. CDR3 length: 16 amino acids. The CDR3 loop reads CAWSVHPASGDNEQFF. CDR3 sequence (DNA): TGTGCCTGGAGTGTACACCCGGCTAGCGGGGACAATGAGCAGTTCTTC.